This T cell receptor (beta chain) was recovered during a study of blood T cell repertoires in COVID-19. Residents of 24 US areas, aged about 18 to 95 years, made up the participants. Participant-reported clinical history was the basis for cohort assignment. The CDR3 sequence is 14 residues long. The germline V and J ends were trimmed by 2 bases and 0 bases, with 8 bases remaining between them. Germline-derived CDR1 and CDR2 are SGHTA and FQGNSA. TCRdb's copy holds only in-frame clones and misses some; the assay was immunoSEQ multiplex PCR. The sample carries around 470,000 clones, about nine tenths recorded once.

This receptor was obtained from a man in his late teens or twenties who had recovered from COVID-19. Sequencing input: PBMCs or T cells enriched from blood (not recorded which). The J gene is TRBJ2-7, the V gene TRBV7-2; D gene ambiguous. The CDR3 sequence: CASSLFGGSYEQYF. The DNA of the CDR3 is TGTGCCAGCAGCTTATTTGGCGGCTCCTACGAGCAGTACTTC. Full variable domain (remainder filled in from reference TRBV7-2 and TRBJ2-7): GAGVSQSPSNKVTEKGKDVELRCDPISGHTALYWYRQSLGQGLEFLIYFQGNSAPDKSGLPSDRFSAERTGGSVSTLTIQRTQQEDSAVYLCASSLFGGSYEQYFGPGTRLTVT.